The 14 T cell receptor beta chains listed next were all sequenced from one sample in a study of blood T cell repertoires in COVID-19. Generated by immunoSEQ multiplex PCR, the TCRdb table keeps only in-frame clones and is missing some. Here the sample spans about 290,000 clones, roughly 89% being singletons. Material: peripheral blood. These receptors all stem from a middle-aged woman who had recovered from COVID-19.

This chain connects TRBV10-3 to TRBJ2-1, with 9 bases aligning to TRBD2. The trim removed 10 bases at V and 6 bases at J, leaving 10 bases unmatched. The CDR3 runs to 14 residues. Germline CDR1 ENHRY, CDR2 SYGVKD. CDR3 residues: CATAPSSGVNEQFF. The CDR3 coding sequence is TGTGCCACCGCCCCCTCTAGCGGGGTCAATGAGCAGTTCTTC.

The rearrangement joins TRBV21-1 to TRBJ1-3; the DNA was not compared with TRBD1, the D call given in the table. TRBV21-1 is flagged as a pseudogene. This CDR3 has 15 residues. The CDR3 here is CATFFQGASGNTIYF. The DNA for the CDR3 is TGTGCCACCTTTTTTCAGGGGGCATCTGGAAACACCATATATTTT.

The chain combines TRBV5-4 with TRBJ2-2; D is possibly TRBD2 (7 bases). The V gene lost 0 bases and the J gene lost 1 base, with 10 bases spanning the gap. The CDR3 runs to 16 residues. Germline-derived CDR1 and CDR2 are SGHNT and YYREEE (reference sequence). CDR3 sequence (DNA): TGTGCCAGCAGCTTGGTGGGGGGGCTGAACACCGGGGAGCTGTTTTTT. Its protein is CASSLVGGLNTGELFF.

The genes are TRBV15 and TRBJ2-5; 8 bases fit TRBD2. V was pared by 3 bases and J by 1 base, with 4 bases of the junction left unmatched. The CDR3 has 15 amino acids. The germline CDR1 and CDR2 sequences are LNHNV and YYDKDF (reference sequence). CDR3 region: CATSSTLAAQETQYF. The CDR3 bases are TGTGCCACCAGCAGCACACTAGCGGCCCAAGAGACCCAGTACTTC.

About this clone: The sample carries other DNA sequences with the same CDR3. The chain uses TRBV3-1 (or the pseudogene TRBV3-2) and TRBJ2-3; TRBD2 aligns across 8 bases. CDR1 and CDR2 from the germline V gene are LGHDT and YNNKEL (reference sequence). The CDR3 spans 14 residues. Unmatched junction bases numbered 2, after V lost 6 bases and J lost 0 bases. The CDR3 nucleotides read TGTGCCAGCAGTCCTAGCGGGAGCACAGATACGCAGTATTTT. Its translation is CASSPSGSTDTQYF.

The chain joins TRBV27 to TRBJ2-2; D ambiguous. V lost 6 bases, J lost 8 bases, and 19 bases lay in between. CDR1 is MNHEY and CDR2 is SMNVEV in the germline V gene (reference sequence). CDR3 size: 15 residues. CDR3 bases: TGTGCCAGCAGCCCCCTCGAGGCCCGCTTGGGGGAGCTGTTTTTT. This codes for CASSPLEARLGELFF.

The chain carries TRBV7-9 and TRBJ1-1, with a tentative D call TRBD1 (5 bases). CDR1 SEHNR and CDR2 FQNEAQ come from the germline V gene (reference sequence). Trimming removed 3 bases from V and 1 base from J, with 9 bases in between. This CDR3 is 14 amino acids long. The DNA of the CDR3 is TGTGCCAGCAGCTTCGCAGGGCGGAACACTGAAGCTTTCTTT. This gives the protein CASSFAGRNTEAFF.

The chain is built from TRBV30 and TRBJ1-5; the D gene is possibly TRBD1 (5 bases). In germline, CDR1 is GTSNPN, CDR2 SVGIG (reference sequence). V lost 4 bases and J lost 0, with 25 bases in between. The CDR3 is 19 residues long. The CDR3 protein is CAWITPRGWGETSNQPQHF. The CDR3 nucleotides are TGTGCCTGGATCACGCCGCGGGGGTGGGGGGAAACTAGCAATCAGCCCCAGCATTTT.

This chain connects TRBV7-8 to TRBJ1-1, with D unclear. Germline V lookup: CDR1 SGHVS, CDR2 FQNEAQ. The CDR3 length is 15 residues. The V gene lost 1 base and the J gene lost 0 bases, with 9 bases spanning the gap. The CDR3 loop reads CASSLDVHLNTEAFF. The CDR3 bases are TGTGCCAGCAGCTTAGACGTACACCTGAACACTGAAGCTTTCTTT.

The chain uses TRBV5-1 and TRBJ1-2, with D uncertain. The V end was cut by 0 bases, the J end by 4 bases, with 16 bases between. This CDR3 has 16 residues. CDR1 SGHRS and CDR2 YFSETQ come from the germline V gene. CDR3 bases: TGCGCCAGCAGCTTGGGGTGGGTGGCAGGAAGCTATGGCTACACCTTC. It yields the protein CASSLGWVAGSYGYTF.

This chain links TRBV4-1 with TRBJ1-5, with a tentative D call TRBD1 (6 bases). The CDR3 length is 15 residues. Between the trimmed V and J ends, which lost 1 base and 5 bases, there was a span of 12 bases. Looked up from germline, CDR1 is MGHRA and CDR2 is YSYEKL. CDR3 sequence (DNA): TGCGCCAGCAGCCAAGTCAGCAGGGGTGATCAGCCCCAGCATTTT. Protein: CASSQVSRGDQPQHF.

This clone has a single count. The chain couples TRBV7-2 to TRBJ2-7, with 10 bases lining up with TRBD2. With 5 bases clipped from V and 8 bases from J, the junction kept 12 bases outside the gene matches. Germline V gene lookup returns CDR1 SGHTA and CDR2 FQGNSA. The CDR3 has 15 residues. The CDR3 DNA sequence: TGTGCCAGCAGCCATCCGGGACTAGCGAAGTTCCAGCAGTACTTC. Translating it yields CASSHPGLAKFQQYF.

The chain combines TRBV7-6 with TRBJ2-6, with D possibly being TRBD2 (6 bases). V shed 5 bases and J shed 2 bases, with 13 bases lying between them. Germline V lookup: CDR1 SGHVS, CDR2 FNYEAQ. There are 16 residues in the CDR3. This CDR3 is CASSLAPGAGANVLTF. In DNA, the CDR3 is TGTGCCAGCAGCCTCGCCCCGGGGGCTGGGGCCAACGTCCTGACTTTC.

With regard to this clone: The same CDR3 also results from other DNA sequences found in this sample. V is TRBV27 and J is TRBJ2-7; TRBD2 matches at 12 bases. The V segment lost 6 bases and the J segment 5 bases; nucleotides outside the gene matches: 8. The CDR3 is made up of 15 amino acids. Germline V gene lookup returns CDR1 MNHEY and CDR2 SMNVEV (reference sequence). CDR3 protein: CASSLTSGSFHEQYF. CDR3 nucleotide sequence: TGTGCCAGCAGCCTGACTAGCGGGAGTTTCCACGAGCAGTACTTC.